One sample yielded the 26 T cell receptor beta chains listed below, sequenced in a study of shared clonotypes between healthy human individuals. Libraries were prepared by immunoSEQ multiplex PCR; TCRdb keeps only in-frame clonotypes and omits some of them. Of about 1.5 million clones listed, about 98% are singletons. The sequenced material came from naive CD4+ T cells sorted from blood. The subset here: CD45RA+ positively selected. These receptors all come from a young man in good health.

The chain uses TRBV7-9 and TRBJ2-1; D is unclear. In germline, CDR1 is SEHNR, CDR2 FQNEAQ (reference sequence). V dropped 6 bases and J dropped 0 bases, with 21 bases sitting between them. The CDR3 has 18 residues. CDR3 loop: CASRPTSRDWSSYNEQFF. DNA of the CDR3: TGTGCCAGCAGACCAACCTCTCGCGACTGGAGCTCCTACAATGAGCAGTTCTTC.

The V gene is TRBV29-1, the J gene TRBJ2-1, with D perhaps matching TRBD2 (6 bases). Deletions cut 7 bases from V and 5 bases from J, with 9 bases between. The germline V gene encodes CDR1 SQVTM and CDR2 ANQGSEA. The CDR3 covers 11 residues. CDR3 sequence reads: CSASEHNEQFF. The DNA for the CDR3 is TGCAGCGCTAGCGAGCACAATGAGCAGTTCTTC.

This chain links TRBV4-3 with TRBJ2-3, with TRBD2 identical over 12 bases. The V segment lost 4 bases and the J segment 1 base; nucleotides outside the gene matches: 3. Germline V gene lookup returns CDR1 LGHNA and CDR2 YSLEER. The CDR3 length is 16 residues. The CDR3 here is CASSRRLAGGTDTQYF. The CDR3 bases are TGCGCCAGCAGCCGGAGACTAGCGGGAGGCACAGATACGCAGTATTTT.

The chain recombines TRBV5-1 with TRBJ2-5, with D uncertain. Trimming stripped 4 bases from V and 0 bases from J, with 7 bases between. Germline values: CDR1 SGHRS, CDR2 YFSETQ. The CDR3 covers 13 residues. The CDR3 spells CASSTLHQETQYF. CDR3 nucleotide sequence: TGCGCCAGCAGCACCTTACACCAAGAGACCCAGTACTTC.

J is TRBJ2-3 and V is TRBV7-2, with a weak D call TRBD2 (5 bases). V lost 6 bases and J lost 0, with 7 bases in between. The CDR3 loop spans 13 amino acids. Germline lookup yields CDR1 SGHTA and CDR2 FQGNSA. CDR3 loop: CASRSGSTDTQYF. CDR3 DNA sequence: TGTGCCAGCAGGAGCGGCAGCACAGATACGCAGTATTTT.

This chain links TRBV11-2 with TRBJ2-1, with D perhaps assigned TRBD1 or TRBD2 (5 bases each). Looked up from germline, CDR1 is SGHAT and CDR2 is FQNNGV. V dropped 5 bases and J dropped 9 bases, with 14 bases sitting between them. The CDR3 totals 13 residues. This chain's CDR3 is CASSPNVGPEQFF. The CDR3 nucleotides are TGTGCCAGCAGCCCCAACGTGGGACCTGAGCAGTTCTTC.

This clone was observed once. This CDR3 reads CASRDRESSYEQYF. In DNA, the CDR3 is TGTGCCAGTAGAGACAGGGAGTCTTCCTACGAGCAGTACTTC. The chain uses TRBV19 and TRBJ2-7; TRBD1 matches at 7 bases. Germline V gives CDR1 LNHDA, CDR2 SQIVND (reference sequence). CDR3 length: 14 amino acids. Trimming cost V 6 bases and J 1 base; bases outside gene matches: 6.

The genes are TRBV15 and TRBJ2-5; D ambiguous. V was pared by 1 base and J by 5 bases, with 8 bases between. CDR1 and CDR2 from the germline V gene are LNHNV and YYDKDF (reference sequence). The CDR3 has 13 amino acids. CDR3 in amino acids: CATSRGGPETQYF. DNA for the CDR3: TGTGCCACCAGCAGAGGTGGGCCGGAGACCCAGTACTTC.

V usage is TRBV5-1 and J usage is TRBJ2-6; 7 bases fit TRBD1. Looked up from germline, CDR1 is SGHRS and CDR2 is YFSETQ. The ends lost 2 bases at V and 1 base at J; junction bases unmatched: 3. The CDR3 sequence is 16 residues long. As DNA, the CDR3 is TGCGCCAGCAGCTTCTTGACAGGGTCTGGGGCCAACGTCCTGACTTTC. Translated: CASSFLTGSGANVLTF.

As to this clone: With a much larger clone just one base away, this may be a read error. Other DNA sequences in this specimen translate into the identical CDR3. The CDR3 nucleotides are TGTGCCAGCAGCTTGGAAGGCACAGATACGCAGTATTTT. This encodes CASSLEGTDTQYF. V gene TRBV5-6 combines with J gene TRBJ2-3; D ambiguous. Germline lookup yields CDR1 SGHDT and CDR2 YYEEEE. Trimming took 0 bases from V and 1 from J, leaving 3 bases between them. This CDR3 spans 13 amino acids.

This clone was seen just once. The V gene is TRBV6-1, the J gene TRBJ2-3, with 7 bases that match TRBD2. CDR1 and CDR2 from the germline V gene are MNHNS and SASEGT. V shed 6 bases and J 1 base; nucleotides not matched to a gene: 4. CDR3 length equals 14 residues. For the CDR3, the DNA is TGTGCCAGCAGGTTGGCGGGAGGCACAGATACGCAGTATTTT. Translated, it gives CASRLAGGTDTQYF.

The CDR3 sequence: CASSYTAGEYTDTQYF. Written as DNA, the CDR3 is TGTGCCAGCAGTTATACGGCGGGAGAGTACACAGATACGCAGTATTTT. The gene calls are TRBV28 and TRBJ2-3; 7 positions match TRBD2. The CDR3 loop spans 16 amino acids. CDR1 and CDR2 from the germline V gene are MDHEN and SYDVKM. The junction had 9 bases not matched to a gene; V was cut back by 4 bases and J by 2 bases.

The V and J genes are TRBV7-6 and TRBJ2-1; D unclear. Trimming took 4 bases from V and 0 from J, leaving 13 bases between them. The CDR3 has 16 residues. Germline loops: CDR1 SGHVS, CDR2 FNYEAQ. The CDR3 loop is CASSYLGPSSYNEQFF. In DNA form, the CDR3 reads TGTGCCAGCAGCTACCTTGGCCCAAGCTCCTACAATGAGCAGTTCTTC.

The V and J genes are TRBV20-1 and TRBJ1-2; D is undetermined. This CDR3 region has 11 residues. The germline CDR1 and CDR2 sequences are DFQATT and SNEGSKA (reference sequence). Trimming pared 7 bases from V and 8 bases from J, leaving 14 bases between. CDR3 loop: CSVPQRQGYTF. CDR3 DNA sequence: TGCAGTGTCCCCCAGCGTCAGGGCTACACCTTC.

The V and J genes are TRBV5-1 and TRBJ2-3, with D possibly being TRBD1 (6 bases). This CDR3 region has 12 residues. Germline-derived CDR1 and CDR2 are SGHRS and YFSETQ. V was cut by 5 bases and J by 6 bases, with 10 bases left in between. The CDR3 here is CASRVTGDTQYF. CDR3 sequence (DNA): TGCGCCAGCAGGGTAACAGGGGATACGCAGTATTTT.

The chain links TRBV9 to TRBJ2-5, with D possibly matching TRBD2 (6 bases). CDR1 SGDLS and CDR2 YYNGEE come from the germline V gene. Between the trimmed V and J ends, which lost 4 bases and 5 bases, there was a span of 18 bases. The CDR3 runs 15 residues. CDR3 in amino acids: CASSRSRGTVETQYF. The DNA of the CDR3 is TGTGCCAGCAGCCGAAGTCGCGGGACGGTGGAGACCCAGTACTTC.

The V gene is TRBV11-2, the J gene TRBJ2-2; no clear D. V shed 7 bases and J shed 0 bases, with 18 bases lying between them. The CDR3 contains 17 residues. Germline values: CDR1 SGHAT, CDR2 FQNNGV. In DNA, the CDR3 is TGTGCCAGCACCGGATTGAGGATCAGGTCGAACACCGGGGAGCTGTTTTTT. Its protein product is CASTGLRIRSNTGELFF.

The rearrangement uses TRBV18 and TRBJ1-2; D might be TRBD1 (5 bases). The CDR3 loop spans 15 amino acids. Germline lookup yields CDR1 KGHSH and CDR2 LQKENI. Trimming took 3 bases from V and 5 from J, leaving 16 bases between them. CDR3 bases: TGTGCCAGCTCACCGTCCAGGGAAAGGGGATATGGCTACACCTTC. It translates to CASSPSRERGYGYTF.

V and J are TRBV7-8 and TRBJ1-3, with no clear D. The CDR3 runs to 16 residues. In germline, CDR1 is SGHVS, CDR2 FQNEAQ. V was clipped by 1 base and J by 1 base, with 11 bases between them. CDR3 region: CASSLGAVGSGNTIYF. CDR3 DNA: TGTGCCAGCAGCTTAGGGGCTGTCGGTTCTGGAAACACCATATATTTT.

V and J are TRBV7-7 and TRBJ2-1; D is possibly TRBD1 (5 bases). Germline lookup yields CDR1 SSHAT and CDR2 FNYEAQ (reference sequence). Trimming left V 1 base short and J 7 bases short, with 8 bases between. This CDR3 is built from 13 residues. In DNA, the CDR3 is TGTGCCAGCAGCTTAGATGGGGCGAATGAGCAGTTCTTC. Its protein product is CASSLDGANEQFF.

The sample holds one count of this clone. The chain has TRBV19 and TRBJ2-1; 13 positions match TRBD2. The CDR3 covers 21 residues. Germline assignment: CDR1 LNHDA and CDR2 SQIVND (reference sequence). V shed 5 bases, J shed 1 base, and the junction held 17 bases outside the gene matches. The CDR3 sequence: CASSPILGTSGNRWSYNEQFF. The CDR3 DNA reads TGTGCCAGTAGTCCAATCCTCGGGACTAGCGGGAACCGGTGGTCCTACAATGAGCAGTTCTTC.

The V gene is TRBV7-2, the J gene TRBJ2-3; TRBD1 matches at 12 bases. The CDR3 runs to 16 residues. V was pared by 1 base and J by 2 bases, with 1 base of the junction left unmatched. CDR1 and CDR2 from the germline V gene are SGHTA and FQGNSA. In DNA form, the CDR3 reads TGTGCCAGCAGCTTAGGGGACAGGGGGCTCACAGATACGCAGTATTTT. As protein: CASSLGDRGLTDTQYF.

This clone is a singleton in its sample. In DNA form, the CDR3 reads TGTGCCAGCAGTGCCGCACAGGGCCTCAATCAGCCCCAGCATTTT. Translation: CASSAAQGLNQPQHF. The gene calls are TRBV27 and TRBJ1-5; a weak D match, TRBD1 (6 bases). Germline V gives CDR1 MNHEY, CDR2 SMNVEV (reference sequence). V was shortened by 5 bases and J by 3 bases, with 14 bases between the two germline ends. The CDR3 spans 15 residues.

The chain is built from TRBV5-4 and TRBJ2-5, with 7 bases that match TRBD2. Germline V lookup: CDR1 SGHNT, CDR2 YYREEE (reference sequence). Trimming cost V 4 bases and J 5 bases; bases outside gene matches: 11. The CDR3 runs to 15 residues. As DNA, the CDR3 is TGTGCCAGCAGCCAGTCGGGAGGAGGGCAGGAGACCCAGTACTTC. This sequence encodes CASSQSGGGQETQYF.

As DNA, the CDR3 is TGTGCCAGCAGTCTGCTAGCGGGAGGGCCGAGCTCCTACGAGCAGTACTTC. It specifies CASSLLAGGPSSYEQYF. V usage is TRBV7-9 and J usage is TRBJ2-7; 12 bases line up with TRBD2. The CDR3 runs 17 residues. J was trimmed by 0 bases and V by 6 bases; bases with no gene match: 9. Per the germline V gene, CDR1 is SEHNR and CDR2 is FQNEAQ (reference sequence).

The CDR3 is CASSLMTYGYTF. CDR3 sequence (DNA): TGTGCCAGCAGTCTGATGACCTATGGCTACACCTTC. The rearrangement links TRBV28 to TRBJ1-2; no reliable D call. This CDR3 comprises 12 residues. V lost 5 bases, J lost 4 bases, and 8 bases lay in between. Germline V gives CDR1 MDHEN, CDR2 SYDVKM.